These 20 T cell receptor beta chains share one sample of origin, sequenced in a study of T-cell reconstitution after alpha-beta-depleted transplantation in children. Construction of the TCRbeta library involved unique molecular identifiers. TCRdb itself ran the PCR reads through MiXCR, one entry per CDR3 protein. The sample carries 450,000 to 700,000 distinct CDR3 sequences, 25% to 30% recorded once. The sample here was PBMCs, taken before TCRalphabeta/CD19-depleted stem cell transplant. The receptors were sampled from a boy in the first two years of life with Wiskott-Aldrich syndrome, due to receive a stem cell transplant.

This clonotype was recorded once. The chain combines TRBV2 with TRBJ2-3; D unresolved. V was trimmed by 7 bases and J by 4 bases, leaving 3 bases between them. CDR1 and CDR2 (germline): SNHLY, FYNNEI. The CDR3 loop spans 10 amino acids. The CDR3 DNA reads TGTGCCAGCATAGCAGATACGCAGTATTTT. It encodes CASIADTQYF.

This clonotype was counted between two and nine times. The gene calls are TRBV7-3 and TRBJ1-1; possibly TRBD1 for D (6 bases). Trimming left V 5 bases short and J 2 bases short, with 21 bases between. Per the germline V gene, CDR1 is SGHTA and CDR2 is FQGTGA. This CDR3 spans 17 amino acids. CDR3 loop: CASSQIPPTGLNTEAFF. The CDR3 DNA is TGTGCCAGCAGCCAGATCCCCCCGACAGGACTAAACACTGAAGCTTTCTTT.

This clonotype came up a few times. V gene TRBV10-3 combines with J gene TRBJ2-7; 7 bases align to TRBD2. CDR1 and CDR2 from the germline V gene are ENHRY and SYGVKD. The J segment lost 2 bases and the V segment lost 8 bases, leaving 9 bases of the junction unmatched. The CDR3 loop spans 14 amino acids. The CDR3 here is CAIAEARETYEQYF. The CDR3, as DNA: TGTGCCATCGCCGAGGCGCGGGAGACCTACGAGCAGTACTTC.

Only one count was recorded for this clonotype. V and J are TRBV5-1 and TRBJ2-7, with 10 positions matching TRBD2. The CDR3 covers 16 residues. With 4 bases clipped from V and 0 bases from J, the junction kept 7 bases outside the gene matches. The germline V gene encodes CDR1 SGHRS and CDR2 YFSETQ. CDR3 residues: CASSPRTSGLSYEQYF. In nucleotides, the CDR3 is TGCGCCAGCAGCCCCAGGACTAGCGGACTCTCCTACGAGCAGTACTTC. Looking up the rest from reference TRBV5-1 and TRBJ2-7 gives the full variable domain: KAGVTQTPRYLIKTRGQQVTLSCSPISGHRSVSWYQQTPGQGLQFLFEYFSETQRNKGNFPGRFSGRQFSNSRSEMNVSTLELGDSALYLCASSPRTSGLSYEQYFGPGTRLTVT.

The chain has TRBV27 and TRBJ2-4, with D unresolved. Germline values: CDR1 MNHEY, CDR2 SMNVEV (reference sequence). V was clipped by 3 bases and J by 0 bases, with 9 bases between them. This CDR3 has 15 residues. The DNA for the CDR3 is TGTGCCAGCAGTTTGGGGTATCTAGCCAAAAACATTCAGTACTTC. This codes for CASSLGYLAKNIQYF.

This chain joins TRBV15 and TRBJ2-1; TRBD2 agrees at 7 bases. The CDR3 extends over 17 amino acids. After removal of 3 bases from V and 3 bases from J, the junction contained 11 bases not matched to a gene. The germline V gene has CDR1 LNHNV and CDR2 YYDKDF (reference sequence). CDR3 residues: CATSRGSGPGFYNEQFF. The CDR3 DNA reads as TGTGCCACCAGCAGGGGTAGCGGGCCCGGTTTCTACAATGAGCAGTTCTTC.

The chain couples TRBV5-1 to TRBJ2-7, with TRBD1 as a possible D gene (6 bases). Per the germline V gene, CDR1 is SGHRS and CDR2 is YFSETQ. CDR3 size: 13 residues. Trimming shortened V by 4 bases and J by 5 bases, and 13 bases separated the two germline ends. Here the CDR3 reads CASSNTGHDEQYF. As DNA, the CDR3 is TGCGCCAGCAGCAATACAGGGCATGACGAGCAGTACTTC.

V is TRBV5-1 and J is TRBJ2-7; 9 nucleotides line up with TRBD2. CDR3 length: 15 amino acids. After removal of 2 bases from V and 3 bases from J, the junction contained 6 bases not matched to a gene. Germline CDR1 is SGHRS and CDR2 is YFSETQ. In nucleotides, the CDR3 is TGCGCCAGCAGCTTAGGTAGCGGGAGAGTCTACGAGCAGTACTTC. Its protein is CASSLGSGRVYEQYF.

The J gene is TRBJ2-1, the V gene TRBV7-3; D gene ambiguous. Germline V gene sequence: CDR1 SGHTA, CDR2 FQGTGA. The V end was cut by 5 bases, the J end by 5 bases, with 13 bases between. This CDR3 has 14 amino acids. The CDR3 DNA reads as TGTGCCAGCAGCCCCTCTAGGGCCGACAATGAGCAGTTCTTC. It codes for CASSPSRADNEQFF.

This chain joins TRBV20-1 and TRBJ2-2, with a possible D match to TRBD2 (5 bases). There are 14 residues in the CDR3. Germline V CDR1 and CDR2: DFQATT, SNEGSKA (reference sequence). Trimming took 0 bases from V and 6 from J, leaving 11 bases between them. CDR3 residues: CSARDPIASGELFF. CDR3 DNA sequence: TGCAGTGCTAGAGATCCAATAGCGTCCGGGGAGCTGTTTTTT.

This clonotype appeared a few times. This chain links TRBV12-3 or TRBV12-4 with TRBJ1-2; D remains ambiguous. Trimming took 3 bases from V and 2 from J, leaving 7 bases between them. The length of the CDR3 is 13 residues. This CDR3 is CASSLEQNYGYTF. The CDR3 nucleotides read TGTGCCAGCAGTTTGGAGCAGAACTATGGCTACACCTTC.

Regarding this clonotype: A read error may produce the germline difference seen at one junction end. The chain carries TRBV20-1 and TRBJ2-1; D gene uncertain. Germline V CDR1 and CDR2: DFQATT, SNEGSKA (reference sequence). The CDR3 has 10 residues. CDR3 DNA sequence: TGCAGTGCCAGAGTAGATGAGCAGTTCTTC. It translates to CSARVDEQFF.

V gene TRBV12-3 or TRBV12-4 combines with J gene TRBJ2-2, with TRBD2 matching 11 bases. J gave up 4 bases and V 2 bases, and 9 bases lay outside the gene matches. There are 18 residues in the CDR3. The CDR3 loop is CASSLPGLAGGGTGELFF. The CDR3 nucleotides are TGTGCCAGCAGTTTACCGGGGCTAGCGGGAGGCGGCACCGGGGAGCTGTTTTTT.

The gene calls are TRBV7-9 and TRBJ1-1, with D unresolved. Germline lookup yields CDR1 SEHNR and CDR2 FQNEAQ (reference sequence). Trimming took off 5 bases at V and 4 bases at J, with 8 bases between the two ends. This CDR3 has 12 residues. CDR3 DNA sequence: TGTGCCAGCAGCCCAGAGAGCACTGAAGCTTTCTTT. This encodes CASSPESTEAFF.

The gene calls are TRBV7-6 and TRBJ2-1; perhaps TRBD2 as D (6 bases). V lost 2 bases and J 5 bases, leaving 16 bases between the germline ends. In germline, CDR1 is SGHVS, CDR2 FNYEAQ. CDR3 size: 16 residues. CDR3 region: CASSLSATRENNEQFF. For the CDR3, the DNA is TGTGCCAGCAGCTTATCGGCCACACGGGAGAACAATGAGCAGTTCTTC.

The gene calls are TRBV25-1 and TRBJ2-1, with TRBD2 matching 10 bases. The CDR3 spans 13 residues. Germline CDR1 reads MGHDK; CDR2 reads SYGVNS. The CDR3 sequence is CASGRPGGNEQFF. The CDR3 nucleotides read TGTGCTAGCGGGAGGCCTGGCGGGAATGAGCAGTTCTTC.

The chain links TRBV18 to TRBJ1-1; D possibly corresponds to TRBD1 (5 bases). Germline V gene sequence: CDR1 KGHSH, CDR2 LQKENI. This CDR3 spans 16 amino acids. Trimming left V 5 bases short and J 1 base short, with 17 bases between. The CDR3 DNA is TGTGCCAGCTCATTCTTCCCCCGGGGCAAGAACACTGAAGCTTTCTTT. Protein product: CASSFFPRGKNTEAFF.

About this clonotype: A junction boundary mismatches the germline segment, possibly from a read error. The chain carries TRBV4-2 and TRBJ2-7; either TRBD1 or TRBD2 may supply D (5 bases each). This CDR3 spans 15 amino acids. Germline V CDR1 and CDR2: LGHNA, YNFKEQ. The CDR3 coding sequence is TGTGTCAGCAGCCAAGATCCGAGGGGTGACTACGAGCAGTACTTC. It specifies CVSSQDPRGDYEQYF.

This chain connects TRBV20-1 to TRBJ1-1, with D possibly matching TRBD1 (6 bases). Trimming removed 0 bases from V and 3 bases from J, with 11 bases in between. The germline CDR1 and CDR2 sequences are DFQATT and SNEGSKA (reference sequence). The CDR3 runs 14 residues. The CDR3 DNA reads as TGCAGTGCTAGAGATTACGGGGGGCACACTGAAGCTTTCTTT. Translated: CSARDYGGHTEAFF.

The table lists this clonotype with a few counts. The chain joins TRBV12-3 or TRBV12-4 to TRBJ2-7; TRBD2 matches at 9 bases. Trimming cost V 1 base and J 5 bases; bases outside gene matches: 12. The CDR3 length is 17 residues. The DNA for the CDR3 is TGTGCCAGCAGTTTAGTACGTCTAGCGGGGCGAGGGGACGAGCAGTACTTC. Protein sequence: CASSLVRLAGRGDEQYF.